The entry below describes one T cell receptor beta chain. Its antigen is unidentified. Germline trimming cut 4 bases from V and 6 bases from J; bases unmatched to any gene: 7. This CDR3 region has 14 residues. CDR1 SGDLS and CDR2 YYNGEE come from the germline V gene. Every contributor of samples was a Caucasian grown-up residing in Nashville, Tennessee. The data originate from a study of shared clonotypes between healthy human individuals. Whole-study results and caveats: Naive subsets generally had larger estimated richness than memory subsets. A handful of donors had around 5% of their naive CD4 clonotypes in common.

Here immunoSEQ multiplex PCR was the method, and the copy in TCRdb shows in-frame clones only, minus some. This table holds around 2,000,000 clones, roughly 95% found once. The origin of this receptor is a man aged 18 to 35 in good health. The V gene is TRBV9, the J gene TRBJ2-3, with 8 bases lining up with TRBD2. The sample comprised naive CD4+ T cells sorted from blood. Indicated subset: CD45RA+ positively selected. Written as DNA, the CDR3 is TGTGCCAGCAGCCCCCGACTAGCGATGGATACGCAGTATTTT. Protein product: CASSPRLAMDTQYF.